These T cell receptor beta chains were read from a single sample in a study of blood T cell repertoires in COVID-19. TCRdb keeps only in-frame clones here, not all; method: immunoSEQ multiplex PCR. Here the sample spans 150,000 to 200,000 clones, about 83% being singletons. Sequenced: peripheral blood. These receptors were taken from a man between 60 and 75 years old with acute or convalescent COVID-19. Both conserved end residues are part of each CDR3. D genes are given only for firm matches. Only some rows state a clone size, as once, few, many or a class for expanded clones.

DNA: TGTGCCAGCAGCTTATCCGCTGGAAACACCATATATTTT; CDR3: CASSLSAGNTIYF; V: TRBV7-3; D: NA; size: NA; J: TRBJ1-3
DNA: TGTGCCAGCAGTTTAAGAGCGGGGGAGTACAATGAGCAGTTCTTC; CDR3: CASSLRAGEYNEQFF; V: TRBV28; D: TRBD2; size: NA; J: TRBJ2-1
DNA: TGTGCCTGGGCCAGAGGTTTGGGGCTGAAAGGGGCCTATGGCTACACCTTC; CDR3: CAWARGLGLKGAYGYTF; V: TRBV30; D: NA; size: few; J: TRBJ1-2
DNA: TGTGCCAGCAGTTTAGGTCGGAGGGGAAACACCATATATTTT; CDR3: CASSLGRRGNTIYF; V: TRBV28; D: NA; size: NA; J: TRBJ1-3
DNA: TGTGCCAGCAGTGAATGGACAGGGGGCAACTATGGCTACACCTTC; CDR3: CASSEWTGGNYGYTF; V: TRBV2; D: TRBD1; size: few; J: TRBJ1-2
DNA: TGTGCCACCAGCAGAGATAGGAGTAAGGATGGCTACACCTTC; CDR3: CATSRDRSKDGYTF; V: TRBV15; D: NA; size: once; J: TRBJ1-2
DNA: TGTGCCAGCAGTTTAGAGAGCTATGGCTACACCTTC; CDR3: CASSLESYGYTF; V: TRBV12-3/TRBV12-4; D: NA; size: NA; J: TRBJ1-2
DNA: TGTGCCAGCAGTTTTGGTCAGGGAAACTATGGCTACACCTTC; CDR3: CASSFGQGNYGYTF; V: TRBV27; D: NA; size: few; J: TRBJ1-2
DNA: TGCGCCAGCAGCTTGGTACCAGGGAAAGAACAGCCCCAGCATTTT; CDR3: CASSLVPGKEQPQHF; V: TRBV5-1; D: NA; size: NA; J: TRBJ1-5
DNA: TGTGCCAGCAGTCCCGGGACAGGGCTCTCCTACGAGCAGTACTTC; CDR3: CASSPGTGLSYEQYF; V: TRBV6-5; D: TRBD1; size: NA; J: TRBJ2-7
DNA: TGTGCCACCAGCAGGGGAGGGGGGGCCTCGGATACGCAGTATTTT; CDR3: CATSRGGGASDTQYF; V: TRBV15; D: NA; size: NA; J: TRBJ2-3
DNA: TGTGCCAGCAGCTTAGTGGAGGGTTCAGAGACCCAGTACTTC; CDR3: CASSLVEGSETQYF; V: TRBV11-2; D: NA; size: NA; J: TRBJ2-5
DNA: TGTGCCAGCAGGATCAGGGGTCCCTCACCCCTCCACTTT; CDR3: CASRIRGPSPLHF; V: TRBV12-3/TRBV12-4; D: NA; size: NA; J: TRBJ1-6
DNA: TGCAGCGTTCGGGGGGGAGAATATCAGCCCCAGCATTTT; CDR3: CSVRGGEYQPQHF; V: TRBV29-1; D: NA; size: NA; J: TRBJ1-5
DNA: TGCGCCAGCAGCCAAGGCCTGGGGGCTGAGCAGTTCTTC; CDR3: CASSQGLGAEQFF; V: TRBV4-1; D: NA; size: NA; J: TRBJ2-1
DNA: TGTGCCTGGAGCCACGGGGGCTATGGCTACACCTTC; CDR3: CAWSHGGYGYTF; V: TRBV30; D: NA; size: NA; J: TRBJ1-2
DNA: TGTGCCATCAAATTAGCGGGGGGCTCCTACAATGAGCAGTTCTTC; CDR3: CAIKLAGGSYNEQFF; V: TRBV10-3; D: TRBD2; size: NA; J: TRBJ2-1
DNA: TGTGCCAGCAGCTTTGAGCTTGGAAACACCATATATTTT; CDR3: CASSFELGNTIYF; V: TRBV11-2; D: NA; size: NA; J: TRBJ1-3
DNA: TGTGCCAGCAGCCTCTTGACAGGTGATCAGCCCCAGCATTTT; CDR3: CASSLLTGDQPQHF; V: TRBV5-6; D: NA; size: NA; J: TRBJ1-5
DNA: TGCGCCAGCAGTGTCGGGAGCTCTGGAAACACCATATATTTT; CDR3: CASSVGSSGNTIYF; V: TRBV10-2; D: NA; size: NA; J: TRBJ1-3
DNA: TGCGCCAGCAGCTTGGGGACAGGGGAACAGACCCAGTACTTC; CDR3: CASSLGTGEQTQYF; V: TRBV5-1; D: TRBD1; size: NA; J: TRBJ2-5
DNA: TGTGCCATCAGTGAGTCGACAGGGACAGGGGGCGAAGCTTTCTTT; CDR3: CAISESTGTGGEAFF; V: TRBV10-3; D: TRBD1; size: NA; J: TRBJ1-1
DNA: TGTGCCAGCACCTCGGGGAGGGCGGATGGCTACACCTTC; CDR3: CASTSGRADGYTF; V: TRBV2; D: NA; size: NA; J: TRBJ1-2
DNA: TGTGCCAGCAGGTCGACAGGGCAGGGCTACGAGCAGTACTTC; CDR3: CASRSTGQGYEQYF; V: TRBV27; D: TRBD1; size: NA; J: TRBJ2-7
DNA: TGTGCCACCAGTGGGACTAGCGGGGGTTATGAGCAGTTCTTC; CDR3: CATSGTSGGYEQFF; V: TRBV24-1; D: TRBD2; size: NA; J: TRBJ2-1
DNA: TGTGCCAGCAGTTCGCTAGGGGCCGACCTTAATGAAAAACTGTTTTTT; CDR3: CASSSLGADLNEKLFF; V: TRBV27; D: NA; size: NA; J: TRBJ1-4
DNA: TGTGCCAGTGGGACAGGGCAAGAGACCCAGTACTTC; CDR3: CASGTGQETQYF; V: TRBV19; D: TRBD1; size: NA; J: TRBJ2-5
DNA: TGTGCCAGCAGATTGGGACAGAACACTGAAGCTTTCTTT; CDR3: CASRLGQNTEAFF; V: TRBV11-2; D: NA; size: NA; J: TRBJ1-1
DNA: TGTGCCAGCAGCTTACTGCCAGGGGACTATGGCTACACCTTC; CDR3: CASSLLPGDYGYTF; V: TRBV5-5; D: NA; size: NA; J: TRBJ1-2
DNA: TGTGCCAGCAGCTCGGGACAGGGGGCGGATGGCTACACCTTC; CDR3: CASSSGQGADGYTF; V: TRBV7-8; D: TRBD1; size: few; J: TRBJ1-2
DNA: TGTGCCAGCAGTCCCGGACAGGGGAATTCACCCCTCCACTTT; CDR3: CASSPGQGNSPLHF; V: TRBV6-5; D: TRBD1; size: once; J: TRBJ1-6
DNA: TGTGCCAGCAGCCGTGGACAGGGGGCCGCGGAGCTGTTTTTT; CDR3: CASSRGQGAAELFF; V: TRBV11-3; D: TRBD1; size: NA; J: TRBJ2-2
DNA: TGCGCCAGCAGCCAAGACCGGACAGGGGGAGGGGAGACCCAGTACTTC; CDR3: CASSQDRTGGGETQYF; V: TRBV4-3; D: TRBD1; size: NA; J: TRBJ2-5
DNA: TGTGCCAGCAGCCGACGGACACAAATCCAGAACACTGAAGCTTTCTTT; CDR3: CASSRRTQIQNTEAFF; V: TRBV3-1/TRBV3-2; D: NA; size: NA; J: TRBJ1-1
DNA: TGTGCCAGCAGTTCCCTATGGCGGGGGGACTCCTACGAGCAGTACTTC; CDR3: CASSSLWRGDSYEQYF; V: TRBV28; D: TRBD2; size: NA; J: TRBJ2-7